Included here is one T cell receptor beta chain sequence, with context. Its antigen is as yet unknown. The data were taken from a study of PD-1 blockade in classical Hodgkin lymphoma. Every patient was affected by relapse after autologous stem cell transplantation, while exposure to brentuximab vedotin was not uniform. Complete response, partial response or progressive disease constituted the best responses recorded. Sequenced by immunoSEQ multiplex PCR; TCRdb stores in-frame clones only, minus some. The data contain 25,000 to 35,000 clones, roughly 70% of them singletons. Study outcomes and limitations: Baseline diversity in complete responders resembled that of newly diagnosed patients. A significant rise in TCR diversity was seen by C4D1 for CD4+ cells but not for CD8+ cells. In newly diagnosed patients, baseline TCR diversity was reportedly below that of healthy donors.

The sequence was obtained from a human donor with classical Hodgkin lymphoma. The sequences come from peripheral blood mononuclear cells (PBMCs), collected before the second cycle of nivolumab.

The CDR3 protein is CASSLAGPSTDTQYF. CDR3 coding DNA: TGTGCCAGCAGCTTAGCGGGGCCGAGCACAGATACGCAGTATTTT. This chain connects TRBV7-2 to TRBJ2-3; D possibly corresponds to TRBD1 (5 bases). The germline V and J ends were trimmed by 0 bases and 0 bases, with 7 bases remaining between them. There are 15 residues in the CDR3. Germline CDR1 and CDR2: SGHTA and FQGNSA.